Below, 28 T cell receptor beta chains from the same sample are listed, as sequenced in a study of blood T cell repertoires in COVID-19. Sequencing was performed with immunoSEQ multiplex PCR; in TCRdb, only in-frame clones are kept and a portion is missing. In the table there are some 290,000 clones, 80% to 85% of which are singletons. The source material was peripheral blood. The source of these receptors is a woman in her sixties with active or convalescent COVID-19.

The V call is TRBV19, the J call TRBJ2-5, with 8 nucleotides matching TRBD2. CDR3 size: 16 residues. The trim removed 5 bases at V and 4 bases at J, leaving 12 bases unmatched. Germline lookup yields CDR1 LNHDA and CDR2 SQIVND (reference sequence). CDR3 sequence (DNA): TGTGCCAGTAGTCCCCATTCCGGGGGGGGGCGAGAGACCCAGTACTTC. It codes for CASSPHSGGGRETQYF.

The J gene is TRBJ1-5, the V gene TRBV6-5, with 7 bases lining up with TRBD1. This CDR3 is 14 amino acids long. Losses at the gene ends were 5 bases for V and 5 bases for J; bases not matched to a gene: 6. The germline CDR1 and CDR2 sequences are MNHEY and SVGAGI. DNA of the CDR3: TGTGCCAGCAGTCCGGGACAGAAACATCAGCCCCAGCATTTT. This gives the protein CASSPGQKHQPQHF.

The rearrangement uses TRBV5-8 and TRBJ2-5, with 12 bases that match TRBD2. The V gene end was trimmed by 1 base and the J gene end by 5 bases; junction bases not matched to a gene: 9. The V gene's germline CDR1 is SGHTS and CDR2 YDEGEE. There are 17 residues in the CDR3. The CDR3 reads CASSLMPSGGAGETQYF. The CDR3, as DNA: TGTGCCAGCAGCTTGATGCCTAGCGGGGGGGCCGGGGAGACCCAGTACTTC.

The rearrangement uses TRBV6-5 and TRBJ2-3; 10 bases agree with TRBD2. The junction had 11 bases not matched to a gene; V was cut back by 6 bases and J by 8 bases. The CDR3 extends over 15 amino acids. Looked up from germline, CDR1 is MNHEY and CDR2 is SVGAGI. The CDR3 DNA follows: TGTGCCAGCAGCCCCGCAGCGGGGGGGCCCGGTACGCAGTATTTT. Its translation is CASSPAAGGPGTQYF.

The chain couples TRBV5-5 to TRBJ1-5; D ambiguous. The germline V and J ends were trimmed by 0 bases and 4 bases, with 17 bases remaining between them. The germline V gene encodes CDR1 SGHKS and CDR2 YYEKEE (reference sequence). CDR3 size: 17 residues. For the CDR3, the DNA is TGTGCCAGCAGCTTGGCCGCAGCGGGAAGCTTTAATCAGCCCCAGCATTTT. Residues: CASSLAAAGSFNQPQHF.

This sequence joins TRBV5-6 and TRBJ1-2; no reliable D call. Germline assignment: CDR1 SGHDT and CDR2 YYEEEE. The CDR3 spans 12 residues. Deletions cut 1 base from V and 2 bases from J, with 3 bases between. In nucleotides, the CDR3 is TGTGCCAGCAGCTTGCGGAACTATGGCTACACCTTC. Residues: CASSLRNYGYTF.

CDR3 DNA: TGCGCCAGCAGCTTCCCCGGGTCCACAGATACGCAGTATTTT. Translation: CASSFPGSTDTQYF. The chain joins TRBV5-1 to TRBJ2-3; D unclear. Trimming took 2 bases from V and 2 from J, leaving 9 bases between them. In germline, CDR1 is SGHRS, CDR2 YFSETQ. The CDR3 sequence is 14 residues long. Filled out from reference TRBV5-1 and TRBJ2-3, the complete variable domain reads KAGVTQTPRYLIKTRGQQVTLSCSPISGHRSVSWYQQTPGQGLQFLFEYFSETQRNKGNFPGRFSGRQFSNSRSEMNVSTLELGDSALYLCASSFPGSTDTQYFGPGTRLTVL.

The chain employs TRBV6-5 and TRBJ2-2; D perhaps matches TRBD1 (5 bases). The CDR3 runs to 15 residues. The V gene's germline CDR1 is MNHEY and CDR2 SVGAGI. Deletions cut 6 bases from V and 5 bases from J, with 16 bases between. The CDR3 loop reads CASSAFQGLTGELFF. DNA of the CDR3: TGTGCCAGCAGCGCGTTCCAGGGTTTGACCGGGGAGCTGTTTTTT.

The chain has TRBV7-9 and TRBJ2-7; maybe TRBD2 (6 bases). Trimming stripped 4 bases from V and 4 bases from J, with 11 bases between. Germline values: CDR1 SEHNR, CDR2 FQNEAQ (reference sequence). This CDR3 is built from 13 residues. The CDR3 region is CASSSLADYEQYF. Written as DNA, the CDR3 is TGTGCCAGCAGCTCCTTAGCGGATTACGAGCAGTACTTC.

This clone has a single count. The chain joins TRBV19 to TRBJ1-2; D is undetermined. The V gene lost 3 bases and the J gene lost 0 bases, with 8 bases spanning the gap. Per the germline V gene, CDR1 is LNHDA and CDR2 is SQIVND (reference sequence). There are 14 residues in the CDR3. The CDR3 spells CASSISVTNYGYTF. For the CDR3, the DNA is TGTGCCAGTAGTATTTCAGTAACTAACTATGGCTACACCTTC.

The rearrangement uses TRBV5-6 and TRBJ2-2; D gene ambiguous. This CDR3 spans 13 amino acids. Trimming took off 4 bases at V and 3 bases at J, with 7 bases between the two ends. Germline assignment: CDR1 SGHDT and CDR2 YYEEEE. This CDR3 reads CASSSEDTGELFF. The CDR3 DNA follows: TGTGCCAGCAGCAGTGAGGACACCGGGGAGCTGTTTTTT.

Worth noting for this clone: Mismatch with germline at one junction end may stem from a read error. The chain recombines TRBV11-2 with TRBJ1-6, with D possibly matching TRBD1 (5 bases). The CDR3 extends over 15 amino acids. Per germline, CDR1 SGHAT and CDR2 FQNNGV. The CDR3 sequence: CASSLRGSSNSPLHF. CDR3 nucleotides: TGTGCCAGCAGCTTAAGGGGATCCTCTAATTCACCCCTCCACTTT.

The gene calls are TRBV6-5 and TRBJ1-5, with 8 bases fitting TRBD1. The CDR3 has 14 residues. CDR1 is MNHEY and CDR2 is SVGAGI in the germline V gene. Trimming cost V 6 bases and J 7 bases; bases outside gene matches: 8. The CDR3 loop is CASRGSGGGQPQHF. The CDR3 nucleotides read TGTGCCAGCAGGGGGTCAGGGGGCGGACAGCCCCAGCATTTT.

This clone has a single count. The rearrangement joins TRBV4-2 to TRBJ1-1, with D possibly matching TRBD1 (5 bases). This CDR3 is built from 11 residues. The germline V gene has CDR1 LGHNA and CDR2 YNFKEQ. V was shortened by 3 bases and J by 10 bases, with 9 bases between the two germline ends. DNA of the CDR3: TGTGCCAGCAGCCAGGGGGGTGGAGCTTTCTTT. This codes for CASSQGGGAFF.

This chain connects TRBV5-6 to TRBJ2-7, with TRBD1 matching 10 bases. Germline V gene sequence: CDR1 SGHDT, CDR2 YYEEEE. The CDR3 is made up of 14 amino acids. V lost 2 bases and J lost 6; bases outside the gene matches: 5. CDR3 protein: CASSFRDRGGEQYF. CDR3 nucleotide sequence: TGTGCCAGCAGCTTCCGGGACAGGGGCGGCGAGCAGTACTTC.

V gene TRBV19 combines with J gene TRBJ1-1, with a tentative D call TRBD1 (6 bases). The CDR3 loop spans 15 amino acids. Trimming shortened V by 2 bases and J by 5 bases, and 15 bases separated the two germline ends. CDR1 is LNHDA and CDR2 is SQIVND in the germline V gene (reference sequence). The DNA for the CDR3 is TGTGCCAGTAGTATATTGGGGGGGGGCCCGACTGAAGCTTTCTTT. Protein: CASSILGGGPTEAFF.

The table lists this clone with a count of one. This rearrangement joins TRBV2 to TRBJ2-1, with 7 nucleotides matching TRBD2. This CDR3 region has 12 residues. Germline assignment: CDR1 SNHLY and CDR2 FYNNEI. The junction had 2 bases not matched to a gene; V was cut back by 8 bases and J by 4 bases. The CDR3 spells CASAGDYNEQFF. Here the CDR3 DNA reads TGTGCCAGCGCGGGGGATTACAATGAGCAGTTCTTC.

This clone was detected only once. The chain links TRBV19 to TRBJ2-3; maybe TRBD2 (5 bases). The V gene's germline CDR1 is LNHDA and CDR2 SQIVND (reference sequence). This CDR3 is built from 14 residues. Trimming left V 0 bases short and J 5 bases short, with 9 bases between. This chain's CDR3 is CASSIDPAGDTQYF. DNA for the CDR3: TGTGCCAGTAGTATAGATCCGGCGGGAGATACGCAGTATTTT.

This chain links TRBV29-1 with TRBJ2-7; a possible D gene is TRBD1 (6 bases). V was clipped by 6 bases and J by 3 bases, with 18 bases between them. This CDR3 is 14 amino acids long. Per the germline V gene, CDR1 is SQVTM and CDR2 is ANQGSEA. CDR3 sequence reads: CSVGPTGLGYEQYF. In DNA form, the CDR3 reads TGCAGCGTAGGACCTACAGGGCTCGGCTACGAGCAGTACTTC.

The chain employs TRBV14 and TRBJ2-3; 7 bases align to TRBD1. V dropped 3 bases and J dropped 3; count of bases not matched to a gene: 9. The germline gives CDR1 SGHDN, CDR2 FVKESK. The CDR3 sequence is 16 residues long. CDR3 sequence: CASSHTPDRETDTQYF. CDR3 DNA: TGTGCCAGCAGCCACACCCCCGACAGGGAGACAGATACGCAGTATTTT.

The V gene is TRBV7-9, the J gene TRBJ2-3, with D possibly matching TRBD2 (6 bases). In germline, CDR1 is SEHNR, CDR2 FQNEAQ (reference sequence). The CDR3 is made up of 15 amino acids. V shed 5 bases and J shed 3 bases, with 15 bases lying between them. In nucleotides, the CDR3 is TGTGCCAGCAGCGAGTTCGGGGGTGTTACAGATACGCAGTATTTT. Its translation: CASSEFGGVTDTQYF.

The chain employs TRBV7-3 and TRBJ1-5; tentatively, D is TRBD1 (6 bases). Germline V CDR1 and CDR2: SGHTA, FQGTGA. V lost 4 bases and J lost 4, with 8 bases in between. The CDR3 extends over 13 amino acids. The DNA for the CDR3 is TGTGCCAGCAGCTCGGACAGAAATCAGCCCCAGCATTTT. The encoded protein is CASSSDRNQPQHF.

This chain joins TRBV25-1 and TRBJ2-1, with TRBD2 matching 9 bases. Trimming took 5 bases from V and 3 from J; bases not matched to a gene: 5. This CDR3 is built from 15 residues. The germline V gene encodes CDR1 MGHDK and CDR2 SYGVNS. CDR3 sequence reads: CASSSSGVNYNEQFF. The CDR3 coding sequence is TGTGCCAGCAGTTCTAGCGGGGTGAACTACAATGAGCAGTTCTTC.

The chain recombines TRBV30 with TRBJ1-1, with TRBD1 as a possible D gene (6 bases). V dropped 2 bases and J dropped 4 bases, with 14 bases sitting between them. CDR1 is GTSNPN and CDR2 is SVGIG in the germline V gene (reference sequence). The CDR3 has 14 residues. Here the CDR3 DNA reads TGTGCCTGGAGTTTGACACAGGGATTCACTGAAGCTTTCTTT. Its translation is CAWSLTQGFTEAFF.

This clone appeared once. The V and J genes are TRBV7-3 and TRBJ1-1, with D possibly being TRBD1 (5 bases). Trimming removed 0 bases at V and 1 base at J, with 9 bases between. Germline CDR1 is SGHTA and CDR2 is FQGTGA. The CDR3 is made up of 15 amino acids. DNA of the CDR3: TGTGCCAGCAGCTTAACTTCAGGGCCGAACACTGAAGCTTTCTTT. Amino acids: CASSLTSGPNTEAFF. Full variable domain (rest looked up from reference TRBV7-3 and TRBJ1-1): GAGVSQTPSNKVTEKGKYVELRCDPISGHTALYWYRQSLGQGPEFLIYFQGTGAADDSGLPNDRFFAVRPEGSVSTLKIQRTERGDSAVYLCASSLTSGPNTEAFFGQGTRLTVV.

The chain recombines TRBV7-2 with TRBJ2-5; possible D gene TRBD2, 6 bases. Trimming pared 5 bases from V and 4 bases from J, leaving 20 bases between. The germline V gene encodes CDR1 SGHTA and CDR2 FQGNSA. The CDR3 runs 16 residues. The CDR3 nucleotides are TGTGCCAGCAGCCCCGCTTGGATCGGGACTCGAGAGACCCAGTACTTC. Translated: CASSPAWIGTRETQYF.

The CDR3 DNA follows: TGTGCCAGTAGTACAAGGCCTACCCGATACACGGGGGGAAAGTACGAGCAGTACTTC. Protein: CASSTRPTRYTGGKYEQYF. V is TRBV19 and J is TRBJ2-7, with 7 nucleotides matching TRBD2. Germline loops: CDR1 LNHDA, CDR2 SQIVND (reference sequence). The junction had 22 bases not matched to a gene; V was cut back by 4 bases and J by 4 bases. The CDR3 totals 19 residues.

This clone turned up a few times. Other nucleotide sequences from this sample produce the same CDR3. The chain uses TRBV11-2 and TRBJ1-5, with 11 bases matching TRBD1. The CDR3 has 14 amino acids. CDR1 and CDR2 from the germline V gene are SGHAT and FQNNGV. The junction had 3 bases not matched to a gene; V was cut back by 5 bases and J by 6 bases. The CDR3 sequence: CASSLGTGGQPQHF. As DNA, the CDR3 is TGTGCCAGCAGCCTCGGGACAGGGGGTCAGCCCCAGCATTTT.